The source of this T cell receptor beta chain is a study of blood T cell repertoires in COVID-19. Turning to the study itself: There were acute and convalescent COVID-19 samples, and they came from the United States, Italy and Spain. In each case, the material was cDNA or gDNA derived from T cells, B-cell-depleted T cells, or PBMCs.

This CDR3 region has 17 residues. Germline CDR1 and CDR2: MNHEY and SMNVEV (reference sequence). V lost 4 bases and J lost 0; bases outside the gene matches: 7. In the study's own analysis: For nucleated cells, counts were estimated from reference gene primer amplification. TCRdb's copy holds only in-frame clones and misses some; the assay was immunoSEQ multiplex PCR. The V and J calls and clone size are taken from that table; D and trimming were inferred from the DNA. The repertoire holds approximately 150,000 clones, more than 60% seen once, with 16% in the top ten. V usage is TRBV27 and J usage is TRBJ1-1, with 11 bases lining up with TRBD1. The receptor was derived from a man over 45 with acute or convalescent COVID-19. The sequenced sample was peripheral blood. CDR3 in DNA: TGTGCCAGCAGTTCCAAGGACAGGGGGCTTATGAACACTGAAGCTTTCTTT. Residues: CASSSKDRGLMNTEAFF.